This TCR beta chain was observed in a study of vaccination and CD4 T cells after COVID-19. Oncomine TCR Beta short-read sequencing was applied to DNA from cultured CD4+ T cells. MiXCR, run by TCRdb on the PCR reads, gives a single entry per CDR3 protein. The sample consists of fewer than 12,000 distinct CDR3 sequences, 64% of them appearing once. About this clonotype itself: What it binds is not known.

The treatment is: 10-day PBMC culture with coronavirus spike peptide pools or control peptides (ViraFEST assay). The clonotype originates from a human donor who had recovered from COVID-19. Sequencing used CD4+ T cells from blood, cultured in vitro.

The CDR3: CASTREGFYNEQFF. The CDR3 DNA reads as TGTGCCAGTACGCGGGAGGGATTTTACAATGAGCAGTTCTTC. The V call is TRBV19, the J call TRBJ2-1; TRBD2 aligns across 9 bases. Germline loops: CDR1 LNHDA, CDR2 SQIVND (reference sequence). V lost 7 bases and J lost 4; bases outside the gene matches: 5. This CDR3 region has 14 residues.